This TCR beta chain was captured in a study of blood T cell repertoires in COVID-19. Study context: Some COVID-19 samples were acute and others convalescent; all came from the United States, Italy and Spain.

This CDR3 is 12 amino acids long. Trimming took 0 bases from V and 8 from J; bases not matched to a gene: 1. CDR1 and CDR2 from the germline V gene are SQVTM and ANQGSEA. Participants, about 18 to 100 years old, spanned approximately 25 US areas. As originally analysed: Quantification of nucleated cells was approximated via reference gene primer amplification. Libraries were prepared by immunoSEQ multiplex PCR; TCRdb keeps only in-frame clonotypes and omits some of them. D and trimming were read from the DNA, whereas the V and J calls and clone size are those reported in that table. The data show a few hundred thousand clones, roughly 91% seen once.

This TCR derives from a woman aged 30 to 39 who had recovered from COVID-19. The chain links TRBV29-1 to TRBJ2-7, with 10 bases that match TRBD2. Sequencing was performed on PBMCs or T cells enriched from blood (not recorded which). In DNA, the CDR3 is TGCAGCGTTGAAGAACTAGCGGGGCAGCAGTACTTC. It yields the protein CSVEELAGQQYF.